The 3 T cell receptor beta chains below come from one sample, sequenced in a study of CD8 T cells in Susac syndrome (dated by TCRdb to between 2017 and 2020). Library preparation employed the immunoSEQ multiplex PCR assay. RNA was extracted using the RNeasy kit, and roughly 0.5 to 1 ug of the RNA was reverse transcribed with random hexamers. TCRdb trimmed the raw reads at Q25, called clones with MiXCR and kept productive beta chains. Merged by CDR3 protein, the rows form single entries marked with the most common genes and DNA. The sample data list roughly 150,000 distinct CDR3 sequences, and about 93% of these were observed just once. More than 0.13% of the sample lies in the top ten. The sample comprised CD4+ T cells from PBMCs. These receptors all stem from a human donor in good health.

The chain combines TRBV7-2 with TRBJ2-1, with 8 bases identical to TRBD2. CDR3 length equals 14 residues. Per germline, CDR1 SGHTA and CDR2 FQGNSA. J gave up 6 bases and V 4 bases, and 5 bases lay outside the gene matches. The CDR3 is CASSSRLASNEQFF. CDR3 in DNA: TGTGCCAGCAGCTCGAGACTAGCGTCCAATGAGCAGTTCTTC.

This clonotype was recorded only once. The CDR3 is CASSRPGLAGGPLSTDTQYF. CDR3 sequence (DNA): TGCGCCAGCAGTCGACCGGGACTAGCGGGGGGGCCGCTGAGCACAGATACGCAGTATTTT. V and J are TRBV23-1 and TRBJ2-3, with 16 bases identical to TRBD2. TRBV23-1 carries the ORF label, with uncertain function. CDR3 length: 20 amino acids. V lost 4 bases to trimming and J lost 0 bases; unmatched junction nucleotides: 10.

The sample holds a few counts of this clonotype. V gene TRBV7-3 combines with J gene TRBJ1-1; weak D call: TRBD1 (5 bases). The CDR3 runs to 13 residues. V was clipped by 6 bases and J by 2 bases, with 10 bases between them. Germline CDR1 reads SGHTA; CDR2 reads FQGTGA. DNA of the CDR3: TGTGCCAGCAGTCTAACAGGAAACACTGAAGCTTTCTTT. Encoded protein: CASSLTGNTEAFF.